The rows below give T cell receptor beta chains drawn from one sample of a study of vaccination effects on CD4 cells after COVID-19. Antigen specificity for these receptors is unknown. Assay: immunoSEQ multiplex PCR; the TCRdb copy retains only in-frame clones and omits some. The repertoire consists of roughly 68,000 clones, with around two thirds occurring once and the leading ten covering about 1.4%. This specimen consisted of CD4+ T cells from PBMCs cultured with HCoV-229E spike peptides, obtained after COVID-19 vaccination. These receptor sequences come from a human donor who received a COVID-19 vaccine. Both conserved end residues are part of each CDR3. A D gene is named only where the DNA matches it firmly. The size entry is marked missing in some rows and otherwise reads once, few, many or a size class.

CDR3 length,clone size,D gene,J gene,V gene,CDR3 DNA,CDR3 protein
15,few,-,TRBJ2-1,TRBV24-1,TGTGCCACCAGTGACGGGGTTAGCTCCTACAATGAGCAGTTCTTC,CATSDGVSSYNEQFF
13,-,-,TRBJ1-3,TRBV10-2,TGCGCCAGCTGCGCCATCTCTGGAAACACCATATATTTT,CASCAISGNTIYF
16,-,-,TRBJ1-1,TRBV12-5,TGTGCTAGTGGTTTGGAACTCGGGGGGGTAGTTCTTGAAGCTTTCTTT,CASGLELGGVVLEAFF
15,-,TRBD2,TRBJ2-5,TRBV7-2,TGTGCCAGCAGCTCCGCTAGCGGGAGGCAAGAGACCCAGTACTTC,CASSSASGRQETQYF
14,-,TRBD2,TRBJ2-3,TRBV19,TGTGCCAGTAGGGTAGCGGGGGGAGGAGATACGCAGTATTTT,CASRVAGGGDTQYF
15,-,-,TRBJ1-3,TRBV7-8,TGTGCCAGCAGCTCCCGGGTCCTCTCTGGAAACACCATATATTTT,CASSSRVLSGNTIYF
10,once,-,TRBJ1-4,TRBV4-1,TGCGCCAGCAGCCACGAAAAACTGTTTTTT,CASSHEKLFF
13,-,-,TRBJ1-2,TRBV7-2,TGTGCCAGCAGCCCAACACATAACTATGGCTACACCTTC,CASSPTHNYGYTF
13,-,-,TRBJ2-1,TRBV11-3,TGTGCCAGCAGCTTAGGGGTAGTTAATGAGCAGTTCTTC,CASSLGVVNEQFF
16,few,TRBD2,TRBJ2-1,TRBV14,TGTGCCAGCAGCCTAATTAGCGGGGGGCCTTGGAATGAGCAGTTCTTC,CASSLISGGPWNEQFF
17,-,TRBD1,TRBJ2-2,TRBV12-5,TGTGCTAGTGGTTTGGTATTACAGGGGGCGTACACCGGGGAGCTGTTTTTT,CASGLVLQGAYTGELFF
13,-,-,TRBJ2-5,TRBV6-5,TGTGCCAGCAGTTATACTAGGCTGGGGACCCAGTACTTC,CASSYTRLGTQYF
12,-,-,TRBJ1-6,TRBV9,TGTGCCAGCAGCGTAAGGAATTCACCCCTCCACTTT,CASSVRNSPLHF
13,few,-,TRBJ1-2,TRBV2,TGTGCCAGCAGGGCGGGCCTGAACTATGGCTACACCTTC,CASRAGLNYGYTF
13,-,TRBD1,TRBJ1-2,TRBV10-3,TGTGCCATCAGTGAGTCGGAGGGGGCCGGCTACACCTTC,CAISESEGAGYTF
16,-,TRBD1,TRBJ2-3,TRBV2,TGTGCCAGCGGGGCCTTAGACAGGGGGTCCGAAGATACGCAGTATTTT,CASGALDRGSEDTQYF
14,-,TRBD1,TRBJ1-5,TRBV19,TGTGCCAGTAGCCCGGACAGGGGGTTTCAGCCCCAGCATTTT,CASSPDRGFQPQHF
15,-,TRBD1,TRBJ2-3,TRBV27,TGTGCCAGCAGATCTCCGGGACAGGGCACAGATACGCAGTATTTT,CASRSPGQGTDTQYF
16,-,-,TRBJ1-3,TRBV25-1,TGTGCCAGCAGTGAATATGGTTCCCACTCTGGAAACACCATATATTTT,CASSEYGSHSGNTIYF
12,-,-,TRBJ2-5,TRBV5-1,TGCGCCAGCAGCTCCGGCCAAGAGACCCAGTACTTC,CASSSGQETQYF
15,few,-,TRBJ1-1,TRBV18,TGTGCCAGCTCACCATCCCAGTCGGACTACGCTGAAGCTTTCTTT,CASSPSQSDYAEAFF
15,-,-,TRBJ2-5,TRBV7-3,TGTGCCAGCAGCTCGTCGGGGGGCCAATTAGAGACCCAGTACTTC,CASSSSGGQLETQYF
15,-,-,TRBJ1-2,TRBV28,TGTGCCAGCACCCCGTGGGAGTGGAAGAACTATGGCTACACCTTC,CASTPWEWKNYGYTF
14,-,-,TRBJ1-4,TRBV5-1,TGCGCCAGCAAGGGGGGGGCGCCAGGGGAAAAACTGTTTTTT,CASKGGAPGEKLFF
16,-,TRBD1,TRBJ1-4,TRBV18,TGTGCCAGCTCACTTAAGCCGGGACAGGGGGATGAAAAACTGTTTTTT,CASSLKPGQGDEKLFF
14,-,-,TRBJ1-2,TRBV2,TGTGCCAGCAGTGTGGGGATGTATGGGTATGGCTACACCTTC,CASSVGMYGYGYTF
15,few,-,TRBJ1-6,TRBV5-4,TGTGCCAGCAGCAAAGAGCGGGGGTCGGTATCACCCCTCCACTTT,CASSKERGSVSPLHF
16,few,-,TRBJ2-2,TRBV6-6,TGTGCCAGCAGTTACTCTAGGCGGGGTCAGCCCGGGGAGCTGTTTTTT,CASSYSRRGQPGELFF